This T cell receptor (beta chain) was sequenced during a study of graft-versus-host responses after intestinal transplantation. Using immunoSEQ multiplex PCR, the repertoire was profiled, and TCRdb retains in-frame clones only, with some absent. The repertoire holds about 110,000 clones, more than 80% seen once, with 0.23% in the top ten. This CDR3 has 15 amino acids. Germline-derived CDR1 and CDR2 are LNHDA and SQIVND (reference sequence). Details on this clone: Its matching antigen is unknown.

Sample: unstimulated CD4+ T cells sorted from spleen or lymph node cells, taken before transplant. The chain recombines TRBV19 with TRBJ2-5; 7 bases agree with TRBD2. The J call is doubtful: the DNA matches TRBJ2-7 better. The receptor comes from a human donor who was the organ donor for an intestinal transplant. CDR3 loop: CASSIGLAETYEQYF. The DNA for the CDR3 is TGTGCCAGTAGTATAGGACTAGCCGAAACCTACGAGCAGTACTTC.